A selection of T cell receptor beta chains follows, all from one sample in a study of cytomegalovirus exposure and HLA in healthy donors. Libraries were prepared by immunoSEQ multiplex PCR; TCRdb keeps only in-frame clonotypes and omits some of them. This sample carries more than 80,000 clones, 75% to 85% of them seen once, and the ten largest clones take 1.6%. The sample was PBMCs. The receptor set was obtained from a man aged 50-59 years in good health and CMV-seronegative. Both conserved end residues are part of each CDR3. Fields, in order: J gene, V gene, D gene, clone size, CDR3 DNA, CDR3 protein. The D gene is left open where the match is weak. Clone sizes are given selectively: once, few, many, or a class where the clone is expanded.

TRBJ2-1 TRBV16 . . TGTGCCAGCAGCCATAGCGGGGACAGCTCCTACAATGAGCAGTTCTTC CASSHSGDSSYNEQFF
TRBJ1-3 TRBV19 TRBD1 . TGTGCCAGTACCATGGGACAGACCTCTGGAAACACCATATATTTT CASTMGQTSGNTIYF
TRBJ1-5 TRBV6-5 . once TGTGCCAGCAGTCCGACAGGAGTAAATCAGCCCCAGCATTTT CASSPTGVNQPQHF
TRBJ2-7 TRBV10-3 TRBD1 . TGTGCCATCAGAAGACAGGGTTCCTACGAGCAGTACTTC CAIRRQGSYEQYF
TRBJ2-7 TRBV5-1 TRBD2 . TGCGCCAGCAGCCCGACGACTAGCGGGGGCCTATACGAGCAGTACTTC CASSPTTSGGLYEQYF
TRBJ2-1 TRBV5-6 TRBD2 . TGTGCCAGCAGCTCGATCCAGACTAGCGGGGGTCGCAATGAGCAGTTCTTC CASSSIQTSGGRNEQFF
TRBJ1-1 TRBV6-5 . few TGTGCCAGCAGCCCTCAGGAGAACACTGAAGCTTTCTTT CASSPQENTEAFF
TRBJ1-2 TRBV9 . . TGTGCCAGCAGCTCGCCGGGAGGACGCTACACCTTC CASSSPGGRYTF
TRBJ1-6 TRBV4-2 . . TGTGCCAGCAGCCAAGGAAACGGAGGTTCACCCCTCCACTTT CASSQGNGGSPLHF
TRBJ1-5 TRBV18 . once TGTGCCAGCTCACCAGGGACAACGGTGGATCAGCCCCAGCATTTT CASSPGTTVDQPQHF
TRBJ2-2 TRBV2 . . TGTGCCAGCATGCTAGACGCGAACACCGGGGAGCTGTTTTTT CASMLDANTGELFF
TRBJ1-6 TRBV18 . once TGTGCCAGCTCACTAGGGGGTCCCAATTCACCCCTCCACTTT CASSLGGPNSPLHF
TRBJ1-4 TRBV6-1 . . TGTGCCAGCAGTGAGGGGGGAACTAATGAAAAACTGTTTTTT CASSEGGTNEKLFF
TRBJ1-2 TRBV6-1 . . TGTGCCAGCAGGCTCGGGAGGGCCTGGGATGGCTACACCTTC CASRLGRAWDGYTF
TRBJ2-3 TRBV9 . . TGTGCCAGCAGCGTGGGGCCCTCCACAGATACGCAGTATTTT CASSVGPSTDTQYF
TRBJ1-1 TRBV6-6 . . TGTGCCAGCACTATGAACACTGAAGCTTTCTTT CASTMNTEAFF
TRBJ2-5 TRBV10-2 . . TGCGCCAGCAGTGAAAACACGGGTGAGACCCAGTACTTC CASSENTGETQYF
TRBJ2-1 TRBV2 TRBD2 . TGTGCCAGCAGGGGGACTAGCGGGTACAATGAGCAGTTCTTC CASRGTSGYNEQFF
TRBJ2-3 TRBV10-3 . few TGTGCCAGCTCAGGGGGGAGCACAGATACGCAGTATTTT CASSGGSTDTQYF
TRBJ1-2 TRBV6-1 . . TGTGCCAGCAGTGCCTACAGGGAGGGAGACTATGGCTACACCTTC CASSAYREGDYGYTF
TRBJ1-6 TRBV23-1 . . TGCGCCAGCATCCAAGGGGACACCCAAAATTCACCCCTCCACTTT CASIQGDTQNSPLHF
TRBJ2-7 TRBV19 . . TGTGCCAGTAGTATAGAAGGGAGGTTAGGATACGAGCAGTACTTC CASSIEGRLGYEQYF
TRBJ2-7 TRBV11-2 . . TGTGCCAGCAGCGCCGGACTGCGATATGGCGAGCAGTACTTC CASSAGLRYGEQYF
TRBJ1-3 TRBV29-1 TRBD1 . TGCAGCGCCCTTCCCGACAGGGAAGAAAACACCATATATTTT CSALPDREENTIYF
TRBJ1-1 TRBV19 . . TGTGCCAGTAGTATATCGGGGGTCCGGACTGAAGCTTTCTTT CASSISGVRTEAFF
TRBJ2-2 TRBV7-2 . . TGTGCCAGCAGCTCCGACACGAACACCGGGGAGCTGTTTTTT CASSSDTNTGELFF
TRBJ1-1 TRBV9 . . TGTGCCAGCAGCGTATATGCAGGGATGAACACTGAAGCTTTCTTT CASSVYAGMNTEAFF
TRBJ1-2 TRBV9 TRBD1 . TGTGCCAGCAGCGCAATTACAGGGGGCAATGGCTACACCTTC CASSAITGGNGYTF
TRBJ1-5 TRBV7-2 . many TGTGCCAGCAGCTTAGCGGGGGGGAATGGTCAGCCCCAGCATTTT CASSLAGGNGQPQHF
TRBJ1-3 TRBV7-2 . . TGTGCCAGCAGCTTAGCCGGGACACTCGGAAACACCATATATTTT CASSLAGTLGNTIYF
TRBJ1-2 TRBV6-1 . . TGTGCCAGCAGTGAAGGATGGGACACTAACTATGGCTACACCTTC CASSEGWDTNYGYTF
TRBJ1-3 TRBV10-3 . . TGTGCCATCAGTGAGCAGCAGGGTTCCTTCTCTGGAAACACCATATATTTT CAISEQQGSFSGNTIYF
TRBJ1-1 TRBV9 . . TGTGCCAGCAGCGCAGGAGGCCTCTCTGAAGCTTTCTTT CASSAGGLSEAFF
TRBJ1-2 TRBV5-4 TRBD1 . TGTGCCAGCAGCCCGCGAGGGGGCGTCTCGACCTATGGCTACACCTTC CASSPRGGVSTYGYTF
TRBJ2-1 TRBV9 TRBD1 . TGTGCCAGCAGCGTAGGAGGGACAGGGTTAGGTGAGCAGTTCTTC CASSVGGTGLGEQFF
TRBJ2-5 TRBV5-4 . . TGTGCCAGCAGCGACAGGAGACAAGAGACCCAGTACTTC CASSDRRQETQYF
TRBJ2-2 TRBV5-4 . . TGTGCCAGCAGCTTTGTCCTTGGCGGGGCCACCGGGGAGCTGTTTTTT CASSFVLGGATGELFF
TRBJ1-2 TRBV7-9 . . TGTGCCAGCAGCGAGGCAATCAAGTACACCTTC CASSEAIKYTF
TRBJ2-5 TRBV7-8 . . TGTGCCAGCAGCTTAGGGACAGTCCAAGAGACCCAGTACTTC CASSLGTVQETQYF
TRBJ1-2 TRBV27 . . TGTGCCAGCAGTTCCACAGTTACCTATGGCTACACCTTC CASSSTVTYGYTF
TRBJ1-2 TRBV29-1 . . TGCAGCGTTGGGGAGGCGGGAGCCTTTAGCTATGGCTACACCTTC CSVGEAGAFSYGYTF
TRBJ1-1 TRBV6-6 . few TGTGCCAGCAGTTCCTCACAGGGGAACACTGAAGCTTTCTTT CASSSSQGNTEAFF
TRBJ1-5 TRBV4-1 . . TGCGCCAGCAGCCAGGGGGCCGGCAATCAGCCCCAGCATTTT CASSQGAGNQPQHF
TRBJ1-5 TRBV19 TRBD1 once TGTGCCAGTAGTGGGACAGGGGTAGGCAATCAGCCCCAGCATTTT CASSGTGVGNQPQHF
TRBJ2-3 TRBV13 . few TGTGCCAGCAGCTTAGGCCGAATGGGACACGCAAACACAGATACGCAGTATTTT CASSLGRMGHANTDTQYF
TRBJ2-4 TRBV5-1 TRBD1 . TGCGCCAGCAGCCTTGGACAGGGAAGGGACATTCAGTACTTC CASSLGQGRDIQYF
TRBJ1-5 TRBV5-6 . . TGTGCCAGCAGCACAGGGTCAAATCAGCCCCAGCATTTT CASSTGSNQPQHF
TRBJ1-6 TRBV6-6 . once TGTGCCAGCACCGCGGGGAATTCACCCCTCCACTTT CASTAGNSPLHF
TRBJ1-1 TRBV11-2 TRBD1 . TGTGCCAGCAGCTTTGGAGACAGGGGCGGTGGCACTGAAGCTTTCTTT CASSFGDRGGGTEAFF